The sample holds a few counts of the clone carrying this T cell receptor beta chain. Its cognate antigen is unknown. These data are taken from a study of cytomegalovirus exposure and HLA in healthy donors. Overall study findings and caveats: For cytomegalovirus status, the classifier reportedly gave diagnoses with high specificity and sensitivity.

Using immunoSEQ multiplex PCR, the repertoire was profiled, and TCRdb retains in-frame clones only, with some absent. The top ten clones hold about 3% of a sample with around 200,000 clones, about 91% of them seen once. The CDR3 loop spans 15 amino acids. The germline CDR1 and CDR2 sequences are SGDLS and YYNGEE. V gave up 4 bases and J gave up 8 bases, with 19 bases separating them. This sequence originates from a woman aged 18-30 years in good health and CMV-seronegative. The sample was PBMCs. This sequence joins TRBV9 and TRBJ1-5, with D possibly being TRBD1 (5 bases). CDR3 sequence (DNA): TGTGCCAGCAGCCCGGGAGTGGGGCCCGGGAAGCCCCAGCATTTT. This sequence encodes CASSPGVGPGKPQHF.